This T cell receptor beta chain was observed in a study of T cells in Graves' hyperthyroidism and ophthalmopathy. In the study overall: It was at initial diagnosis, before any treatment, that peripheral blood was collected.

Study-wide results and limits: Among clonotypes expanded in thyroid above 0.001, most were also found in blood.

This clonotype was seen more than once but under ten times. The antigen is undetermined. The CDR3 is made up of 16 amino acids. The germline V gene has CDR1 SGHTA and CDR2 FQGTGA. J lost 0 bases, V lost 2 bases, and 1 base had no gene match. TCR beta CDR3 regions were amplified from RNA. The HTBI primer set was used in a first-round RT-PCR of the TCR CDR3. In TCRdb, the multiplex PCR reads were re-called with MiXCR into one record per CDR3 protein. This table holds some 550,000 distinct CDR3 sequences, roughly 15% found once. Among ophthalmopathy patients, the Clinical Activity Score reached at least 3, the NOSPECS grade reached at least 4, and duration remained under 3 months.

This chain joins TRBV7-3 and TRBJ2-2; TRBD2 matches 9 bases. The receptor comes from a woman aged 40 to 49 with Graves' ophthalmopathy. Specimen: blood. The CDR3 sequence is CASSLAGGPNTGELFF. The CDR3 DNA reads TGTGCCAGCAGCTTAGCGGGAGGGCCGAACACCGGGGAGCTGTTTTTT.